The 25 T cell receptor beta chains reported below all come from one sample, sequenced in a study of T-cell memory formation after mild COVID-19. TCRdb recomputed calls from the 5' RACE reads with MiXCR, one row per CDR3 protein. This table has about 350,000 distinct CDR3 sequences, under 30% appearing once. Sequenced: PBMCs or a T cell subset sorted from them (not recorded which). Source of these receptors: an adult woman who had mild COVID-19 (a few samples of this study predate the infection). Cell type and time point are not known.

The chain links TRBV7-2 to TRBJ1-1; D is unclear. This CDR3 has 16 amino acids. Trimming removed 2 bases at V and 1 base at J, with 14 bases between. Germline V CDR1 and CDR2: SGHTA, FQGNSA. The DNA for the CDR3 is TGTGCCAGCAGCTTAAGGCTCAGTGAGGGGAACACTGAAGCTTTCTTT. This encodes CASSLRLSEGNTEAFF.

The chain employs TRBV7-9 and TRBJ2-4, with 8 bases matching TRBD1. Unmatched junction bases numbered 11, after V lost 5 bases and J lost 2 bases. The germline V gene has CDR1 SEHNR and CDR2 FQNEAQ (reference sequence). The CDR3 has 17 residues. In nucleotides, the CDR3 is TGTGCCAGCAGCCCTTACCCGACAGGGGCTACCAAAAACATTCAGTACTTC. The encoded protein is CASSPYPTGATKNIQYF.

This clonotype was counted a few times. The chain is built from TRBV24-1 and TRBJ2-3, with 8 bases matching TRBD1. From germline, CDR1 is KGHDR and CDR2 SFDVKD. CDR3 length: 14 residues. The V segment lost 10 bases and the J segment 1 base; nucleotides outside the gene matches: 6. The CDR3 sequence: CATEAGGRTDTQYF. DNA of the CDR3: TGTGCCACTGAGGCAGGGGGCCGCACAGATACGCAGTATTTT.

The chain couples TRBV9 to TRBJ2-3, with D tentatively TRBD2 (5 bases). The ends were cut back, 0 bases at V and 1 base at J, with 12 bases in the middle. The CDR3 spans 16 residues. The germline CDR1 and CDR2 sequences are SGDLS and YYNGEE. The CDR3 bases are TGTGCCAGCAGCGTAGGTCCGGGGTCCCGCACAGATACGCAGTATTTT. Its protein product is CASSVGPGSRTDTQYF. Drawing the rest from reference TRBV9 and TRBJ2-3, the complete variable domain is DSGVTQTPKHLITATGQRVTLRCSPRSGDLSVYWYQQSLDQGLQFLIQYYNGEERAKGNILERFSAQQFPDLHSELNLSSLELGDSALYFCASSVGPGSRTDTQYFGPGTRLTVL.

The chain combines TRBV20-1 with TRBJ1-5; tentatively, D is TRBD1 (6 bases). Between the trimmed V and J ends, which lost 1 base and 6 bases, there was a span of 7 bases. The CDR3 runs to 12 residues. Germline CDR1 reads DFQATT; CDR2 reads SNEGSKA (reference sequence). CDR3 sequence (DNA): TGCAGTGCTAGAGCAGGGGTTCAGCCCCAGCATTTT. Translation: CSARAGVQPQHF.

The V gene is TRBV5-1, the J gene TRBJ2-5; D is undetermined. Trimming removed 0 bases at V and 4 bases at J, with 10 bases between. Germline-derived CDR1 and CDR2 are SGHRS and YFSETQ. The CDR3 contains 14 residues. DNA of the CDR3: TGCGCCAGCAGCTTGGACCAGTCAGGAGAGACCCAGTACTTC. Translating gives CASSLDQSGETQYF.

The table lists this clonotype with many counts. V gene TRBV5-5 combines with J gene TRBJ1-1, with D tentatively TRBD1 (5 bases). Germline CDR1 and CDR2: SGHKS and YYEKEE (reference sequence). The CDR3 is 12 amino acids. Trimming shortened V by 2 bases and J by 4 bases, and 6 bases separated the two germline ends. CDR3 nucleotide sequence: TGTGCCAGCAGCTTTCAGGGCACTGAAGCTTTCTTT. The encoded protein is CASSFQGTEAFF.

To note about this clonotype: The germline gene is not matched at one end of the junction; a read error may be the cause. This chain connects TRBV9 to TRBJ2-7; D is undetermined. Germline values: CDR1 SGDLS, CDR2 YYNGEE. The CDR3 contains 14 residues. This chain's CDR3 is CASSVEGSSYDQYF. The CDR3 nucleotides are TGTGCCAGCAGCGTAGAAGGCAGCTCCTACGATCAGTACTTC.

This chain's CDR3 is CASSLARGTEQFF. Here the CDR3 DNA reads TGTGCCAGCAGCTTAGCCCGGGGGACTGAGCAGTTCTTC. The chain combines TRBV11-3 with TRBJ2-1; D perhaps matches TRBD2 (6 bases). V dropped 1 base and J dropped 9 bases, with 10 bases sitting between them. Germline lookup yields CDR1 SGHNT and CDR2 YENEEA. This CDR3 contains 13 residues. Supplemented by reference TRBV11-3 and TRBJ2-1, the full variable domain reads EAGVVQSPRYKIIEKKQPVAFWCNPISGHNTLYWYLQNLGQGPELLIRYENEEAVDDSQLPKDRFSAERLKGVDSTLKIQPAELGDSAVYLCASSLARGTEQFFGPGTRLTVL.

This clonotype showed up just a few times. This chain joins TRBV12-3 or TRBV12-4 and TRBJ1-5, with D tentatively TRBD1 (6 bases). The CDR3 has 19 amino acids. The V end was cut by 8 bases, the J end by 0 bases, with 26 bases between. The CDR3 DNA follows: TGTGCCAGCGTGACCCCCAGGGCGGGGGGCCACGATAGCAATCAGCCCCAGCATTTT. Residues: CASVTPRAGGHDSNQPQHF.

This clonotype was seen ten or more times. The chain is built from TRBV25-1 and TRBJ2-3; TRBD2 matches at 7 bases. In germline, CDR1 is MGHDK, CDR2 SYGVNS. This CDR3 contains 16 residues. Trimming at V came to 6 bases and at J to 1 base, leaving 10 bases not matched to a gene. The CDR3 reads CASSPTSLGGTDTQYF. The CDR3 DNA is TGTGCCAGCAGCCCGACTAGCCTAGGGGGCACAGATACGCAGTATTTT.

The V call is TRBV24-1, the J call TRBJ2-1, with D possibly called TRBD1 or TRBD2 (5 bases each). The CDR3 length is 17 residues. Between the trimmed V and J ends, which lost 0 bases and 0 bases, there was a span of 11 bases. Germline assignment: CDR1 KGHDR and CDR2 SFDVKD. CDR3 sequence: CATSDLGGKSSYNEQFF. For the CDR3, the DNA is TGTGCCACCAGTGATTTGGGGGGAAAAAGCTCCTACAATGAGCAGTTCTTC.

This clonotype was found a few times. The chain recombines TRBV28 with TRBJ1-2; TRBD1 matches 9 bases. With V trimmed by 3 bases and J by 5 bases, 4 bases remained unmatched. The length of the CDR3 is 14 residues. CDR1 and CDR2 (germline): MDHEN, SYDVKM. This chain's CDR3 is CASSFDRGVYGYTF. CDR3 sequence (DNA): TGTGCCAGCAGTTTCGACAGGGGGGTTTATGGCTACACCTTC.

The rearrangement joins TRBV11-2 to TRBJ1-4; TRBD1 might be the D (5 bases). V lost 5 bases and J 6 bases, leaving 25 bases between the germline ends. Germline V gene data show CDR1 as SGHAT and CDR2 as FQNNGV. This CDR3 comprises 18 residues. The CDR3: CASSLSPGPLQGDEKLFF. CDR3 in DNA: TGTGCCAGCAGCCTATCACCGGGACCCCTCCAGGGAGATGAAAAACTGTTTTTT.

This sequence joins TRBV18 and TRBJ2-1, with D perhaps TRBD2 (5 bases). V lost 2 bases to trimming and J lost 0 bases, with 11 bases between them. This CDR3 contains 16 residues. CDR1 and CDR2 from the germline V gene are KGHSH and LQKENI. The CDR3 reads CASSPAGYNSYNEQFF. The CDR3 coding sequence is TGTGCCAGCTCACCAGCGGGCTACAACTCCTACAATGAGCAGTTCTTC. The full variable domain, with the rest looked up from reference TRBV18 and TRBJ2-1, is NAGVMQNPRHLVRRRGQEARLRCSPMKGHSHVYWYRQLPEEGLKFMVYLQKENIIDESGMPKERFSAEFPKEGPSILRIQQVVRGDSAAYFCASSPAGYNSYNEQFFGPGTRLTVL.

V is TRBV12-3 or TRBV12-4 and J is TRBJ2-7, with D perhaps matching TRBD1 or TRBD2 (6 bases each). The CDR3 length is 15 residues. Between the trimmed V and J ends, which lost 3 bases and 7 bases, there was a span of 19 bases. CDR3 DNA sequence: TGTGCCAGCAGTTTCGCCGCCGAAGGGGGGAAGGAGCAGTACTTC. Protein sequence: CASSFAAEGGKEQYF.

V and J are TRBV5-1 and TRBJ2-7, with 7 bases that match TRBD2. The CDR3 is made up of 15 amino acids. The V segment lost 0 bases and the J segment 0 bases; nucleotides outside the gene matches: 3. Germline lookup yields CDR1 SGHRS and CDR2 YFSETQ. The DNA for the CDR3 is TGCGCCAGCAGCTTGGAAGCGGGGTTCTCCTACGAGCAGTACTTC. It translates to CASSLEAGFSYEQYF.

The V call is TRBV10-3, the J call TRBJ1-1; D unclear. Germline V CDR1 and CDR2: ENHRY, SYGVKD. This CDR3 comprises 13 residues. Trimming left V 2 bases short and J 3 bases short, with 7 bases between. Here the CDR3 DNA reads TGTGCCATCAGTGAGGAAGGATACACTGAAGCTTTCTTT. This sequence encodes CAISEEGYTEAFF.

In its sample, this clonotype was seen a few times. CDR3 in amino acids: CASSRGRKARGEETQYF. The CDR3 nucleotides read TGTGCCAGCAGCAGGGGTCGTAAGGCGAGAGGGGAAGAGACCCAGTACTTC. The chain carries TRBV21-1 and TRBJ2-5; the table names TRBD2, a call not compared with the DNA. TRBV21-1 is a pseudogene segment. The CDR3 totals 17 residues.

The CDR3 DNA reads TGTGCCAGCTCAAAGGACAGACTGAACACTGAAGCTTTCTTT. It specifies CASSKDRLNTEAFF. The rearrangement links TRBV18 to TRBJ1-1; a possible D gene is TRBD1 (6 bases). The CDR3 contains 14 residues. In germline, CDR1 is KGHSH, CDR2 LQKENI. The V and J ends lost 5 bases and 0 bases respectively, with 10 bases between them.

There are many counts of this clonotype. The gene calls are TRBV5-4 and TRBJ1-1; 7 nucleotides line up with TRBD1. CDR1 SGHNT and CDR2 YYREEE come from the germline V gene (reference sequence). The trim removed 2 bases at V and 1 base at J, leaving 8 bases unmatched. The CDR3 spans 16 residues. The CDR3 sequence is CASSFGQAARNTEAFF. In DNA form, the CDR3 reads TGTGCCAGCAGCTTTGGACAGGCTGCAAGGAACACTGAAGCTTTCTTT.

This clonotype was detected only a few times. This rearrangement joins TRBV4-1 to TRBJ2-7; 11 nucleotides align to TRBD2. CDR1 and CDR2 from the germline V gene are MGHRA and YSYEKL. V gave up 8 bases and J gave up 2 bases; unmatched junction bases: 11. The CDR3 has 16 amino acids. Here the CDR3 DNA reads TGCGCCAGCCTCCCTTCTCTAGCGGGGGGCCCCTACGAGCAGTACTTC. Amino acid sequence: CASLPSLAGGPYEQYF.

This clonotype was found a few times. V and J are TRBV24-1 and TRBJ2-1; D uncertain. The CDR3 has 15 residues. Looked up from germline, CDR1 is KGHDR and CDR2 is SFDVKD. Between the trimmed V and J ends, which lost 7 bases and 4 bases, there was a span of 16 bases. CDR3 DNA sequence: TGTGCCACCAGCGCCAGCCCCGGGCTTTACAATGAGCAGTTCTTC. The encoded protein is CATSASPGLYNEQFF.

The chain couples TRBV7-9 to TRBJ2-5; D is ambiguous. Germline V gene sequence: CDR1 SEHNR, CDR2 FQNEAQ (reference sequence). This CDR3 has 12 amino acids. Trimming took 8 bases from V and 4 from J, leaving 11 bases between them. CDR3 sequence reads: CASQVWGETQYF. The DNA for the CDR3 is TGTGCCAGCCAGGTGTGGGGAGAGACCCAGTACTTC.

The V gene is TRBV18, the J gene TRBJ1-5; no firm D call. This CDR3 is built from 14 residues. Germline V gene sequence: CDR1 KGHSH, CDR2 LQKENI. V was pared by 5 bases and J by 0 bases, with 8 bases between. The CDR3 DNA reads TGTGCCAGCTCAAAATTAGATAGCAATCAGCCCCAGCATTTT. Translation gives CASSKLDSNQPQHF.